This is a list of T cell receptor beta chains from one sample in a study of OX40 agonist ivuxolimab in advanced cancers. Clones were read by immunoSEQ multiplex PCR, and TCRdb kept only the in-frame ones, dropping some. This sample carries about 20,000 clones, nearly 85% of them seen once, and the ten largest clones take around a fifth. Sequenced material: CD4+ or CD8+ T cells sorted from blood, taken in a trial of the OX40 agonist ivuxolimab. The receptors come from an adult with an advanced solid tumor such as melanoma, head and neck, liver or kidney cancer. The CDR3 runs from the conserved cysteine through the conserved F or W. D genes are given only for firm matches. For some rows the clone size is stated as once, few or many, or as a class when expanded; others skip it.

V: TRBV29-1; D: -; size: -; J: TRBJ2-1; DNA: TGCAGCGTTGAAGGTCGGGGGGCTCCTTACAATGAGCAGTTCTTC; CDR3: CSVEGRGAPYNEQFF
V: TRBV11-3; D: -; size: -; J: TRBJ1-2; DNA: TGTGCCAGCAGCTTCTGGGGGCGGGACTATGGCTACACCTTC; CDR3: CASSFWGRDYGYTF
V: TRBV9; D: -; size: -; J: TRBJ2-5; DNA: TGTGCCAGCAGCGTCTGGGACAATGAACAAGAGACCCAGTACTTC; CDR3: CASSVWDNEQETQYF
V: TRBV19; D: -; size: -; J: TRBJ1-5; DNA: TGTGCCAGTAGTTCTGCCGGGTCTCGCAATCAGCCCCAGCATTTT; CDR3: CASSSAGSRNQPQHF
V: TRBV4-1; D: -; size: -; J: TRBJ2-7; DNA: TGCGCCAGCAGCCAAGAGTGGGGGCAGGAAGAGCAGTACTTC; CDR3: CASSQEWGQEEQYF
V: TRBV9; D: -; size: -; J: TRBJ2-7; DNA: TGTGCCAGCAGCGTAGCGGAGGCTAGGGCCTACGAGCAGTACTTC; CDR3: CASSVAEARAYEQYF
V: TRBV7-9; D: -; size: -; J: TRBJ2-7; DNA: TGTGCCAGCAGCTGGAGCCAGGAGCAGTACTTC; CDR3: CASSWSQEQYF
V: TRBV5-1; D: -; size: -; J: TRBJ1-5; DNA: TGCGCCAGCAGCTTCTTTTTTCCCCATCAGCCCCAGCATTTT; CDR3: CASSFFFPHQPQHF
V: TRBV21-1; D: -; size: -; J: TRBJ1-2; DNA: TGTGCCAGCAGCAAAGCTGAACATAGGGGCTACACCTTC; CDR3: CASSKAEHRGYTF
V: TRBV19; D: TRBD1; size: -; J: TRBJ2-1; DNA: TGTGCCAGTAGTATAGGCGGGACAGGGGTTTACAATGAGCAGTTCTTC; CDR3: CASSIGGTGVYNEQFF
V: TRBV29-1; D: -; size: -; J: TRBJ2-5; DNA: TGCAGCGTTTCGGGTCAGCAAGAGACCCAGTACTTC; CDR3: CSVSGQQETQYF
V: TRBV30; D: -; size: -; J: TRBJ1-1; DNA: TGTGCCTGGAGTGTACAGCTGAACACTGAAGCTTTCTTT; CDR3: CAWSVQLNTEAFF
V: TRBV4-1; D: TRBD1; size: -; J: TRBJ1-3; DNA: TGCGCCAGCAGCCTCCGGGACAGGGGGCACGTTCCGCCTGGAAACACCATATATTTT; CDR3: CASSLRDRGHVPPGNTIYF
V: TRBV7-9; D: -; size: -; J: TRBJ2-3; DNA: TGTGCCAGCAGCTTAGTTTCCAGCACAGATACGCAGTATTTT; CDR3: CASSLVSSTDTQYF
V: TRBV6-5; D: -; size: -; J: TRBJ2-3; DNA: TGTGCCAGCACTAGCACTGATACGCAGTATTTT; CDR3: CASTSTDTQYF
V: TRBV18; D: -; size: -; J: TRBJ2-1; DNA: TGTGCCAGCTCACCACCGCAGGGTAACAATGAGCAGTTCTTC; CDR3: CASSPPQGNNEQFF
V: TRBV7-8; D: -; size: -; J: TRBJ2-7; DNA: TGTGCCAGCACCACCGGGGGGCGCAGAAGGTACTTC; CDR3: CASTTGGRRRYF
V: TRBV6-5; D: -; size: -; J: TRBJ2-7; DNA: TGTGCCAGCAGTTACGGGCCTTCGGGCGAGCAGTACTTC; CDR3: CASSYGPSGEQYF
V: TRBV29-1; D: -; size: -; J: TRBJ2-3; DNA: TGCAGCGTTGAACAGGGGAATCCTGCAGATACGCAGTATTTT; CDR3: CSVEQGNPADTQYF
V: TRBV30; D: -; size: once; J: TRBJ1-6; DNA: TGTGCCTGGACCTCGGACATCTATAATTCACCCCTCCACTTT; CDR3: CAWTSDIYNSPLHF
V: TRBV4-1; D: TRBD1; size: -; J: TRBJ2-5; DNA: TGCGCCAGCAGGCCGGGACAGCAAGAGACCCAGTACTTC; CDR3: CASRPGQQETQYF
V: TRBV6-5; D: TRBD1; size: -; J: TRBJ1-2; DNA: TGTGCCAGCAGTTACGGACAGGGGGCTGACTATGGCTACACCTTC; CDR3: CASSYGQGADYGYTF
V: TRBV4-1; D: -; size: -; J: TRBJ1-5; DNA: TGCGCCAGCAGCCAAGGACAGGCCTATAGCAATCAGCCCCAGCATTTT; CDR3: CASSQGQAYSNQPQHF
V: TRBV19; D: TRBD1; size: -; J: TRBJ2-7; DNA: TGTGCCAGTAGTGTCGGACAGGGAGCGGAAGAGCAGTACTTC; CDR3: CASSVGQGAEEQYF
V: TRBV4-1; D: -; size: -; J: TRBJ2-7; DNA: TGCGCCAGCAGCCAAGATCTTGGACAGACCTACGAGCAGTACTTC; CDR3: CASSQDLGQTYEQYF
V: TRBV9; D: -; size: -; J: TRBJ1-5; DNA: TGTGCCAGCAGCGTAGATGGGAATCAGCCCCAGCATTTT; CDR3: CASSVDGNQPQHF
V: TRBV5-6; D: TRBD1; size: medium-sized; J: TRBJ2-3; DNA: TGTGCCAGCAGCTCCCGAGGACAGGGGGAAATCACAGATACGCAGTATTTT; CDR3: CASSSRGQGEITDTQYF
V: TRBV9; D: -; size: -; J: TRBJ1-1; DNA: TGTGCCAGCAGCGTAGAACCTTCGAACACTGAAGCTTTCTTT; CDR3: CASSVEPSNTEAFF
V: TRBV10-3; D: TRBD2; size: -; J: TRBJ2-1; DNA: TGTGCCATCAATAGCGGGATCTACAATGAGCAGTTCTTC; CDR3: CAINSGIYNEQFF
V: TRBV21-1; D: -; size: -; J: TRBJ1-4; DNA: TGTGCCAGCAGCACTTGGGCAGTTAATGAAAAACTGTTTTTT; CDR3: CASSTWAVNEKLFF
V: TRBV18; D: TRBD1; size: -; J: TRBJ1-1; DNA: TGTGCCAGCTCGCGAGACAGGGAACCTGAAGCTTTCTTT; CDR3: CASSRDREPEAFF
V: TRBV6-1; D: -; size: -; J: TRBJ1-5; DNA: TGTGCCAGTAGGGGAGTTCGTCAGCCCCAGCATTTT; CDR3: CASRGVRQPQHF
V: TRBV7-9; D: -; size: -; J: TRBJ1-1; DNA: TGTGCCAGCAGCCACCTGAACACTGAAGCTTTCTTT; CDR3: CASSHLNTEAFF
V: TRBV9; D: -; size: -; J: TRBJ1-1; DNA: TGTGCCAGCAGCGTAACCGACAGAGGGGGGGCGTCTGAAGCTTTCTTT; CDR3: CASSVTDRGGASEAFF
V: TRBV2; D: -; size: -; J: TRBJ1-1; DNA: TGTGCCAGCTCCAGGGTAACTGAAGCTTTCTTT; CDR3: CASSRVTEAFF
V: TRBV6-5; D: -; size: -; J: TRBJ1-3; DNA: TGTGCCAGCAGTTACGGGGACGTATCAACTGGAAACACCATATATTTT; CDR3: CASSYGDVSTGNTIYF
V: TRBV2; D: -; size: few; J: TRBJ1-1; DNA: TGTGCCAGCAGAATCAGTAACACTGAAGCTTTCTTT; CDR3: CASRISNTEAFF
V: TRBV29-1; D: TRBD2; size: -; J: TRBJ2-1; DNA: TGCAGCGTTGAAACGTTAGATGGTGGCGGGGGGGCTTACAATGAGCAGTTCTTC; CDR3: CSVETLDGGGGAYNEQFF
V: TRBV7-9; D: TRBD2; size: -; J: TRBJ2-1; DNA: TGTGCCGGCGAGACTAGCGGGAGGGCCGTCAGTGAGCAGTTCTTC; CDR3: CAGETSGRAVSEQFF
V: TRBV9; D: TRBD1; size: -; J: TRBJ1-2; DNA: TGTGCCAGCAGCGTTCGACAGGGGGCAGAAGGCTACACCTTC; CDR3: CASSVRQGAEGYTF
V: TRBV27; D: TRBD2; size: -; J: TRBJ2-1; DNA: TGTGCCAGCAGTCTAACTTGGGGTAGCGGGAACGATGAGCAGTTCTTC; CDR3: CASSLTWGSGNDEQFF
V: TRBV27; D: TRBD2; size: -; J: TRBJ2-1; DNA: TGTGCCAGCAGTCCCTCGATAGCGGGGGGGTATGAGCAGTTCTTC; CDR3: CASSPSIAGGYEQFF
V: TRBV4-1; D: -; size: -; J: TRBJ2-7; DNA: TGCGCCAGCAGCCAAGATCGAGGGCGGGAAATTTCCTACGAGCAGTACTTC; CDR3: CASSQDRGREISYEQYF
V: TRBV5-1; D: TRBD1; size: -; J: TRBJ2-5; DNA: TGCGCCAGCAGCCTTGGACAGGTAGAAGAGACCCAGTACTTC; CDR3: CASSLGQVEETQYF
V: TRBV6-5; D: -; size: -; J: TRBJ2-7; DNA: TGTGCCAGCACATTAGTAAGCGAGCAGTACTTC; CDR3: CASTLVSEQYF
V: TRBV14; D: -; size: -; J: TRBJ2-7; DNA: TGTGCCAGCAGCCCACGGCGCTCCTACGAGCAGTACTTC; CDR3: CASSPRRSYEQYF
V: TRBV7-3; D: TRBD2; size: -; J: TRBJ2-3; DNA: TGTGCCAGCAGCCCCCGCGGACCTAGCGGGCGAAGTAGCACAGATACGCAGTATTTT; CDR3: CASSPRGPSGRSSTDTQYF
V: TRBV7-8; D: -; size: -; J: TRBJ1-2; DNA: TGTGCCAGCAGCTTAGGACGAGGGCGCCCAGCTAATGACTACACCTTC; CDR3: CASSLGRGRPANDYTF
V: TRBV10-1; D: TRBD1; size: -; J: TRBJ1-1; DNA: TGCGCCAGCAGTGAGTCGGAGGACAGGGCGGGCGCTGAAGCTTTCTTT; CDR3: CASSESEDRAGAEAFF
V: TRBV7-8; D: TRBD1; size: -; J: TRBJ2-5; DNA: TGTGCCAGCAGCGAAGGGACAGGGGGCCGAGAGACCCAGTACTTC; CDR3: CASSEGTGGRETQYF
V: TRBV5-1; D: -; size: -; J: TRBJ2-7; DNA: TGCGCCAGCAGCGCCGGGATCTCCTACGAGCAGTACTTC; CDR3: CASSAGISYEQYF
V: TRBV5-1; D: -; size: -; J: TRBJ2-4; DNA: TGCGCCAGCAGCAGGGACGCGGGAATTGTCATTCAGTACTTC; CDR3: CASSRDAGIVIQYF
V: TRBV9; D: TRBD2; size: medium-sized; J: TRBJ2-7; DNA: TGTGCCAGCAGCGACGGACTAGCCTACGAGCAGTACTTC; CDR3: CASSDGLAYEQYF
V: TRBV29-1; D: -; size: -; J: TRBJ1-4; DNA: TGCAGCGTTGAAGAGAAGGGGTGGGGGAATGAAAAACTGTTTTTT; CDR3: CSVEEKGWGNEKLFF
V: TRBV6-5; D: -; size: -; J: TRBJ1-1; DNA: TGTGCCAGCAGTTACGGGGAGGGGACAACTGAAGCTTTCTTT; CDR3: CASSYGEGTTEAFF